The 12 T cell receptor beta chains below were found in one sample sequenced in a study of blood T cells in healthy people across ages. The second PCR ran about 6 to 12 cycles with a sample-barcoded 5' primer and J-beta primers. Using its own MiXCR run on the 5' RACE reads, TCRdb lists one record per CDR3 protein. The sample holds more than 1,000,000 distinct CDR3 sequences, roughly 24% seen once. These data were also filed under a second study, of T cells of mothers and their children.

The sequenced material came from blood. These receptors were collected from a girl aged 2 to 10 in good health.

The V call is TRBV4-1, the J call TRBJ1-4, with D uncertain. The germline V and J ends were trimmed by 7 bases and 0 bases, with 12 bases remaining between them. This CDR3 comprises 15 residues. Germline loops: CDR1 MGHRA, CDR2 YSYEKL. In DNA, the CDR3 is TGCGCCAGCAAGGGTAACTTTGCAACTAATGAAAAACTGTTTTTT. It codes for CASKGNFATNEKLFF.

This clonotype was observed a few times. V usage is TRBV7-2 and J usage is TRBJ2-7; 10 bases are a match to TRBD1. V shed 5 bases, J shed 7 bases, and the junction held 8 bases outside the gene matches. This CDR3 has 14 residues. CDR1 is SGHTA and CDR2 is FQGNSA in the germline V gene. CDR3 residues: CASSAWDRGGEQYF. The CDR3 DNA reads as TGTGCCAGCAGCGCGTGGGACAGGGGAGGAGAGCAGTACTTC.

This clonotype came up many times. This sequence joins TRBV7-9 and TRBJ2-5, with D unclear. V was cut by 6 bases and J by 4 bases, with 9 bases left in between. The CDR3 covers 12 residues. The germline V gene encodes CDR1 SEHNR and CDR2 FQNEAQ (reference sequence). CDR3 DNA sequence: TGTGCCAGCAGAAATGACCTAGAGACCCAGTACTTC. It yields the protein CASRNDLETQYF.

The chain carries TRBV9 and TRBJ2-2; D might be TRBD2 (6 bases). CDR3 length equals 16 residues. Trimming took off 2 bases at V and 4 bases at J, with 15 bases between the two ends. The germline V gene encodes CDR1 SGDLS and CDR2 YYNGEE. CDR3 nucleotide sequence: TGTGCCAGCAGCGTCCGGGGGAGTCAGACCACCGGGGAGCTGTTTTTT. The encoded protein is CASSVRGSQTTGELFF.

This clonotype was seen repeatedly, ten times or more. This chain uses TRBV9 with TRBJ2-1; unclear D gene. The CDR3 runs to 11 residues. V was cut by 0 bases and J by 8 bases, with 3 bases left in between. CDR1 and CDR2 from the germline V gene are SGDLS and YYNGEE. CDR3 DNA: TGTGCCAGCAGCGTAGGTTATGAGCAGTTCTTC. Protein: CASSVGYEQFF. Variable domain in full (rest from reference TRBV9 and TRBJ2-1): DSGVTQTPKHLITATGQRVTLRCSPRSGDLSVYWYQQSLDQGLQFLIQYYNGEERAKGNILERFSAQQFPDLHSELNLSSLELGDSALYFCASSVGYEQFFGPGTRLTVL.

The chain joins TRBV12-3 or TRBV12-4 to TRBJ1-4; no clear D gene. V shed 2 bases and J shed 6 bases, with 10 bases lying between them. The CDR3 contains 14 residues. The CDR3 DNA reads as TGTGCCAGCAGTTTAACGGCAAAAGATGAAAAACTGTTTTTT. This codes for CASSLTAKDEKLFF.

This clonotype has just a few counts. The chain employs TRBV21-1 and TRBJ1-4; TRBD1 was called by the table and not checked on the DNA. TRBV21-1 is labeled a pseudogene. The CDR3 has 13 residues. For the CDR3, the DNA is TGTGCCAGCAGTTCGACAGAGAAGGAAAAACTGTTTTTT. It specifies CASSSTEKEKLFF.

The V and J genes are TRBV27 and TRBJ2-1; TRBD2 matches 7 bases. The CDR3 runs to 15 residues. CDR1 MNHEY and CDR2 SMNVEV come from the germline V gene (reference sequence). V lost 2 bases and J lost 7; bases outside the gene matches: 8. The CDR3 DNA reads TGTGCCAGCAGTTTAGGGGAGGGCCCAACGAATGAGCAGTTCTTC. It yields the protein CASSLGEGPTNEQFF.

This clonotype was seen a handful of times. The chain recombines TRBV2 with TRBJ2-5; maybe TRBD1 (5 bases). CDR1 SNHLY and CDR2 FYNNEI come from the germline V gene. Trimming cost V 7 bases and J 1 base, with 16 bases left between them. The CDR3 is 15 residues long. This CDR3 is CASNDRATVQETQYF. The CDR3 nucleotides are TGTGCCAGCAATGACCGGGCGACAGTCCAAGAGACCCAGTACTTC.

The DNA for the CDR3 is TGCGCCAGCAAGGAAACTAGCGGAGGGATCAATGAGCAGTTCTTC. It translates to CASKETSGGINEQFF. The V call is TRBV5-1, the J call TRBJ2-5; 8 bases align to TRBD2. The J call may be mistaken, given a closer DNA end match to TRBJ2-1. CDR1 SGHRS and CDR2 YFSETQ come from the germline V gene. CDR3 size: 15 residues.

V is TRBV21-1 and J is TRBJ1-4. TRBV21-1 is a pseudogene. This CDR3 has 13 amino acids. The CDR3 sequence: CAAGKRVNEKLFF. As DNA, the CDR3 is TGTGCCGCAGGGAAGAGGGTTAATGAAAAACTGTTTTTT.

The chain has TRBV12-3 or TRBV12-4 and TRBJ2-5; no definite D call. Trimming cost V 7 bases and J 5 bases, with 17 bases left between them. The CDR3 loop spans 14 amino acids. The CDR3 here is CASTLGREWETQYF. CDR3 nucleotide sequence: TGTGCCAGCACCCTTGGGCGTGAGTGGGAGACCCAGTACTTC.